This T cell receptor (beta chain) was sequenced for a study of blood T cell repertoires in COVID-19. Study context: COVID-19 samples collected from the United States, Italy and Spain covered acute and convalescent phases.

Assignments of participants to cohorts depended upon their own reported clinical history. Profiling relied on immunoSEQ multiplex PCR, and the TCRdb table lists in-frame clones only, not all of them. The data show 310,000 or so clones, with over 75% seen just once and around 9.3% held by the top ten. Trimming removed 4 bases from V and 8 bases from J; junction bases left unmatched: 2. Germline V gene sequence: CDR1 SGDLS, CDR2 YYNGEE. There are 12 residues in the CDR3. Material for sequencing was PBMCs or T cells enriched from blood (not recorded which). This chain uses TRBV9 with TRBJ1-4, with 7 positions matching TRBD1. The source of this sequence is a woman aged 18-29 years who had recovered from COVID-19. CDR3 nucleotide sequence: TGTGCCAGCAGCACCAGGGGGGAAAAACTGTTTTTT. It codes for CASSTRGEKLFF.